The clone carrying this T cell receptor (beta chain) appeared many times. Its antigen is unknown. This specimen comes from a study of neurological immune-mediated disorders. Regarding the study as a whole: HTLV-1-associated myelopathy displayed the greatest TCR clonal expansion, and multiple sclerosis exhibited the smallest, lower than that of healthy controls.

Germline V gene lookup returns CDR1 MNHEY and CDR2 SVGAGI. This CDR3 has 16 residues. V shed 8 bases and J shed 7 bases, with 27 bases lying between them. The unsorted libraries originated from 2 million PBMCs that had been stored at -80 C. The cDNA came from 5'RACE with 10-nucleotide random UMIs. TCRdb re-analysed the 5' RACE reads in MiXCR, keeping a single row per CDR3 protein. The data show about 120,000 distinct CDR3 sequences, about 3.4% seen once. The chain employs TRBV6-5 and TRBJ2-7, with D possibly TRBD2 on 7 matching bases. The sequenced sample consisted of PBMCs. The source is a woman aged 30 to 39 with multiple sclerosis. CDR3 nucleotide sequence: TGTGCCAGCGAGGCTTTACACATCACAGGGCGGGGGGAGCAGTACTTC. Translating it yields CASEALHITGRGEQYF.